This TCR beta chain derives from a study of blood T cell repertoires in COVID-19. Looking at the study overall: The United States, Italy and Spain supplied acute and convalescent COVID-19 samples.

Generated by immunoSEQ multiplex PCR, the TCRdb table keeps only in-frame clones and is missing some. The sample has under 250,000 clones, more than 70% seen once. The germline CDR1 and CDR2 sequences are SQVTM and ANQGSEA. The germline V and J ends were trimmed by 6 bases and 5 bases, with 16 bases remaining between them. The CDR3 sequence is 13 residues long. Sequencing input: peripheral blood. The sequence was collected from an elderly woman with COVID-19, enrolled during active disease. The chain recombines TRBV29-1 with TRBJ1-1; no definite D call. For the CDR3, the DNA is TGCAGCGTCCAAAGCGGGCGAGAAACTGAAGCTTTCTTT. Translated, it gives CSVQSGRETEAFF.